The 19 T cell receptor beta chains below come from one sample, sequenced in a study of cytomegalovirus exposure and HLA in healthy donors. The method was immunoSEQ multiplex PCR; TCRdb's version includes in-frame clones alone and lacks a portion of them. The sample carries 100,000 to 150,000 clones, around nine tenths recorded once. The sample comprised PBMCs. These receptors were taken from a young woman in good health and CMV-seronegative.

The chain is built from TRBV19 and TRBJ2-1; possible D gene TRBD1, 5 bases. This CDR3 has 13 residues. The V gene lost 7 bases and the J gene lost 0 bases, with 7 bases spanning the gap. Germline V lookup: CDR1 LNHDA, CDR2 SQIVND (reference sequence). CDR3 nucleotide sequence: TGTGCCAGTACCCAGGGCTCCTACAATGAGCAGTTCTTC. It codes for CASTQGSYNEQFF.

Only one count was recorded for this clone. This rearrangement joins TRBV5-1 to TRBJ1-2; D gene uncertain. There are 13 residues in the CDR3. Trimming took 0 bases from V and 4 from J, leaving 7 bases between them. CDR1 and CDR2 from the germline V gene are SGHRS and YFSETQ. The CDR3, as DNA: TGCGCCAGCAGCTTGGAAGCTCTCTATGGCTACACCTTC. It is translated as CASSLEALYGYTF.

The V call is TRBV6-1, the J call TRBJ2-5, with a possible D match to TRBD1 (6 bases). Looked up from germline, CDR1 is MNHNS and CDR2 is SASEGT. CDR3 length equals 12 residues. The ends were cut back, 5 bases at V and 3 bases at J, with 7 bases in the middle. CDR3 sequence: CASSRQEETQYF. The CDR3 coding sequence is TGTGCCAGCAGTAGACAGGAAGAGACCCAGTACTTC.

The rearrangement uses TRBV4-1 and TRBJ2-1, with a possible D match to TRBD1 (6 bases). The CDR3 covers 14 residues. The germline V gene has CDR1 MGHRA and CDR2 YSYEKL. Trimming took 1 base from V and 3 from J, leaving 7 bases between them. CDR3 nucleotides: TGCGCCAGCAGCCAAGGGGACAACTACAATGAGCAGTTCTTC. Translated: CASSQGDNYNEQFF.

This clone was seen at least ten times. The chain recombines TRBV6-1 with TRBJ1-2; D ambiguous. CDR3 length: 11 residues. V was pared by 7 bases and J by 1 base, with 4 bases between. Looked up from germline, CDR1 is MNHNS and CDR2 is SASEGT. CDR3 amino acids: CASTVNYGYTF. In DNA, the CDR3 is TGTGCCAGCACAGTTAACTATGGCTACACCTTC.

The chain joins TRBV13 to TRBJ2-7, with D possibly being TRBD2 (6 bases). The germline gives CDR1 PRHDT, CDR2 FYEKMQ (reference sequence). The CDR3 length is 13 residues. Deletions cut 0 bases from V and 7 bases from J, with 10 bases between. In DNA, the CDR3 is TGTGCCAGCAGCTTAGGTCGACGGGAGGAGCAGTACTTC. It translates to CASSLGRREEQYF.

In DNA, the CDR3 is TGTGCCAGCAAGTCACAGCTCAATCAGCCCCAGCATTTT. Encoded protein: CASKSQLNQPQHF. This chain links TRBV2 with TRBJ1-5; D gene uncertain. CDR3 length: 13 residues. Trimming shortened V by 7 bases and J by 3 bases, and 10 bases separated the two germline ends. CDR1 is SNHLY and CDR2 is FYNNEI in the germline V gene.

J is TRBJ2-7 and V is TRBV6-4, with D possibly TRBD1 on 5 matching bases. In germline, CDR1 is MRHNA, CDR2 SNTAGT. The V gene lost 3 bases and the J gene lost 2 bases, with 20 bases spanning the gap. There are 17 residues in the CDR3. CDR3 nucleotide sequence: TGTGCCAGCAGTGATAGGTTAGAGCTTGTGGGGCCCTACGAGCAGTACTTC. This codes for CASSDRLELVGPYEQYF.

The V call is TRBV7-3, the J call TRBJ2-2, with 7 bases that match TRBD2. CDR3 length: 15 amino acids. The V segment lost 6 bases and the J segment 4 bases; nucleotides outside the gene matches: 8. CDR1 and CDR2 (germline): SGHTA, FQGTGA. The CDR3 nucleotides read TGTGCCAGCAGTCGCAGGACTAGTTCCACCGGGGAGCTGTTTTTT. Its protein is CASSRRTSSTGELFF.

The chain joins TRBV5-1 to TRBJ2-5; 8 nucleotides match TRBD1. The CDR3 consists of 16 residues. CDR1 is SGHRS and CDR2 is YFSETQ in the germline V gene. V shed 0 bases and J 5 bases; nucleotides not matched to a gene: 9. The CDR3 coding sequence is TGCGCCAGCAGCTTGGGGGCAGGGGGCGCGGAGGAGACCCAGTACTTC. Translating it yields CASSLGAGGAEETQYF.

This clone has just one count. The V and J genes are TRBV19 and TRBJ2-3; 7 bases align to TRBD2. Germline V gene sequence: CDR1 LNHDA, CDR2 SQIVND (reference sequence). This CDR3 is 14 amino acids long. Trimming took 10 bases from V and 0 from J; bases not matched to a gene: 7. CDR3 sequence (DNA): TGTGCCACTGAAGCGGGGACTAGCACAGATACGCAGTATTTT. It encodes CATEAGTSTDTQYF.

This chain connects TRBV30 to TRBJ2-1, with 9 bases identical to TRBD2. There are 14 residues in the CDR3. The V gene's germline CDR1 is GTSNPN and CDR2 SVGIG (reference sequence). The V gene end was trimmed by 1 base and the J gene end by 6 bases; junction bases not matched to a gene: 4. The CDR3 reads CAWSDGTSLNEQFF. CDR3 DNA sequence: TGTGCCTGGAGTGACGGGACTAGCCTCAATGAGCAGTTCTTC. The whole variable domain, remainder taken from reference TRBV30 and TRBJ2-1, is SQTIHQWPATLVQPVGSPLSLECTVEGTSNPNLYWYRQAAGRGLQLLFYSVGIGQISSEVPQNLSASRPQDRQFILSSKKLLLSDSGFYLCAWSDGTSLNEQFFGPGTRLTVL.

J is TRBJ1-1 and V is TRBV12-5; unclear D gene. The V end lost 2 bases, the J end lost 1 base, and 17 bases lay between the germline ends. This CDR3 contains 17 residues. CDR1 and CDR2 from the germline V gene are LGHNT and FRNRAP. The CDR3 DNA is TGTGCTAGTGGTTTGTTCCGAGGGCATCGGGCGAACACTGAAGCTTTCTTT. Translated, it gives CASGLFRGHRANTEAFF.

The chain couples TRBV2 to TRBJ2-7; TRBD2 agrees at 7 bases. The CDR3 consists of 14 residues. Germline V CDR1 and CDR2: SNHLY, FYNNEI. J was trimmed by 7 bases and V by 7 bases; bases with no gene match: 13. CDR3 nucleotides: TGTGCCAGCACCGAGGGAGGGGCCCTCAGGGAGCAGTACTTC. Residues: CASTEGGALREQYF.

This rearrangement joins TRBV27 to TRBJ1-1; 8 bases align to TRBD1. Germline CDR1 is MNHEY and CDR2 is SMNVEV (reference sequence). This CDR3 has 14 residues. V trimming: 0 bases; J trimming: 11 bases; junction bases outside the gene matches: 8. The CDR3 sequence: CASSLSGTGSRAFF. The CDR3 bases are TGTGCCAGCAGTTTATCTGGGACAGGCTCCAGGGCTTTCTTT.

The V and J genes are TRBV28 and TRBJ2-2; weak D call: TRBD1 (5 bases). V was pared by 6 bases and J by 1 base, with 12 bases between. Germline lookup yields CDR1 MDHEN and CDR2 SYDVKM. The CDR3 has 15 amino acids. The CDR3 DNA sequence: TGTGCCAGCAGGGGAAGGGGAAGGAACACCGGGGAGCTGTTTTTT. Residues: CASRGRGRNTGELFF.

This rearrangement joins TRBV30 to TRBJ1-5; D perhaps matches TRBD1 (5 bases). V lost 3 bases and J 2 bases, leaving 23 bases between the germline ends. In germline, CDR1 is GTSNPN, CDR2 SVGIG (reference sequence). The CDR3 consists of 18 residues. The CDR3 coding sequence is TGTGCCTGGAGCGACGTTGGGGCGGGTGCGGGGGGCAATCAGCCCCAGCATTTT. It yields the protein CAWSDVGAGAGGNQPQHF.

The gene calls are TRBV5-1 and TRBJ1-2; D gene uncertain. CDR1 and CDR2 from the germline V gene are SGHRS and YFSETQ. Trimming took 1 base from V and 9 from J, leaving 13 bases between them. This CDR3 comprises 13 residues. The CDR3: CASSLLGERSYTF. Written as DNA, the CDR3 is TGCGCCAGCAGCTTGCTGGGTGAGCGAAGCTACACCTTC.

The rearrangement links TRBV9 to TRBJ2-1; TRBD2 aligns across 11 bases. This CDR3 has 17 amino acids. The germline V gene encodes CDR1 SGDLS and CDR2 YYNGEE. Unmatched junction bases numbered 12, after V lost 3 bases and J lost 7 bases. The CDR3: CASSEERLAGRRNEQFF. CDR3 DNA: TGTGCCAGCAGCGAAGAAAGACTAGCGGGAAGACGAAATGAGCAGTTCTTC.